The sequence of this TCR beta chain was determined in a study of blood T cell repertoires in COVID-19. Study as a whole: Samples representing acute and convalescent COVID-19 were sourced from the United States, Italy and Spain.

Germline V gene lookup returns CDR1 GTSNPN and CDR2 SVGIG (reference sequence). The CDR3 sequence is 15 residues long. The V and J ends lost 1 base and 5 bases respectively, with 15 bases between them. Participants' reported clinical history set cohort assignment. Two negative PCRs, clearance, or symptom resolution characterized the recovered Cohort 3 donors. Original processing methods: Amplification of reference gene primers was used by the study to estimate nucleated cell counts. Here immunoSEQ multiplex PCR was the method, and the copy in TCRdb shows in-frame clones only, minus some. The DNA gave D and trimming, while V, J and clone size come from that table. The sample has roughly 150,000 clones, roughly 88% seen once.

The J gene is TRBJ1-5, the V gene TRBV30; D remains unclear. The sequenced sample consisted of PBMCs or T cells enriched from blood (not recorded which). This TCR was sampled from a man aged 50-59 years who had recovered from COVID-19. CDR3 in amino acids: CAWSALGLRDQPQHF. The CDR3 DNA reads as TGTGCCTGGAGTGCCCTCGGACTCCGGGATCAGCCCCAGCATTTT.